This TCR beta chain was recovered during a study of shared clonotypes between healthy human individuals. Donors were healthy HIV-negative adults without recent acute infections or vaccinations. The assay was immunoSEQ multiplex PCR, and TCRdb's table has in-frame clones only and misses some. The data hold approximately 1.5 million clones, with around 98% observed a single time. Germline V gene sequence: CDR1 LNHDA, CDR2 SQIVND (reference sequence). The V gene end was trimmed by 9 bases and the J gene end by 3 bases; junction bases not matched to a gene: 10. The CDR3 is 16 amino acids. The sample comprised naive CD4+ T cells sorted from blood. Described subset: CD45RA+ positively selected. The chain combines TRBV19 with TRBJ2-7; 14 nucleotides agree with TRBD2. This receptor was identified in a man aged 25 to 40 in good health. CDR3 residues: CARNVGTSGSYYEQYF. Here the CDR3 DNA reads TGTGCCAGAAACGTTGGGACTAGCGGGAGTTACTACGAGCAGTACTTC.